This T cell receptor beta chain was recovered during a study of cytomegalovirus exposure and HLA in healthy donors. The overall study: As released early, the data held 75 million to 90 million unique TCRs from HLA-typed donors. Broader study findings: With high specificity and sensitivity, the classifier reportedly diagnosed cytomegalovirus status. Other equally common chains were less clonally expanded than HLA-associated TCR beta chains, a later analysis showed.

Turning to this clone: Its target is not known.

Use of 60 Vbeta and 13 Jbeta primers characterized the PCR. TCRdb's copy holds only in-frame clones and misses some; the assay was immunoSEQ multiplex PCR. Here the sample spans 250,000 to 350,000 clones, 86% being singletons. The length of the CDR3 is 15 residues. Germline CDR1 MGHRA, CDR2 YSYEKL. V gave up 2 bases and J gave up 2 bases, with 11 bases separating them. The chain joins TRBV4-1 to TRBJ2-3, with D tentatively TRBD1 (5 bases). This clonotype was obtained from a man in his forties in good health and CMV-seropositive. Specimen: PBMCs. DNA of the CDR3: TGCGCCAGCAGCCAAATAGGGGCACTCACAGATACGCAGTATTTT. Encoded protein: CASSQIGALTDTQYF.